This T cell receptor beta chain was found in a study of tumor-infiltrating T cells and Merkel cell polyomavirus (dated by TCRdb to about 2017). For context, the study as a whole: CD8+ T cells specific for the Merkel cell polyomavirus KLL epitope were examined in Merkel cell carcinoma patients. Disease stage at presentation varied among the patients, and patient follow-up lasted a median of approximately 2.5 years, ranging from 1.1 to 6.0 years. Varied, non-standardized therapies, including chemotherapy, radiation and immunotherapies, were received by the patients. In under 15 samples, KLL-tetramer-sorted cells taken from blood or tumor-infiltrating lymphocytes underwent TRB sequencing, as did 11 to 12 matched whole-tumor samples. The majority of whole-tumor samples consisted of roughly 25-micron curls cut from formalin-fixed, paraffin-embedded tissue blocks. Of all the tumor samples in the study, one was a frozen nodal tumor digest and another was a flash-frozen core biopsy of a metastasis.

The library was produced with the immunoSEQ multiplex PCR assay. Genomic DNA extraction, TRB sequencing and normalization were performed by Adaptive Biotechnologies (Seattle, WA). The authors' pipeline ran thus. Clonality was computed as one minus Shannon entropy of productive TRB sequences normalized by log2 of unique productive sequences. To identify KLL-specific clonotypes in tumors, TCRbeta CDR3 amino acid sequences were matched against the sequences from the tetramer-sorted sample of each patient. This immuneACCESS table, as held by TCRdb, lists in-frame sequences with V and J called but not all clones. Of the missing ones, under half trace to an unresolved V gene in checked studies; the others have no known cause. The V and J calls and clone size come from that table; D and trimming were worked out from the DNA. The sample table contains about 25,000 clones; only one count was recorded for 70% to 90% of them. The top ten constitute roughly 2.7% of the sample.

Robust positive staining for Merkel cell polyomavirus Large T antigen was observed by immunohistochemistry in the tumors of all patients. The study included roughly twelve Merkel cell carcinoma patients whose blood and/or cultured TIL contained robust KLL-tetramer+ populations exceeding 0.04% of CD8+ T cells. All patients were Caucasian, with a median age of approximately 60 years and a range of roughly 50 to 85 years. For patients with unknown primaries who presented with nodal disease, or in cases where primary tissue was insufficient, lymph node tumors were analyzed. CDR1 and CDR2, per the germline V gene (reference sequence), are SEHNR and FQNEAQ. The CDR3, from cysteine to phenylalanine, totals 15 residues. Kept here is only the CDR3 DNA, which spans 45 bases and is read in frame from base 1. V gives up 5 bases and J gives up 2 bases, and the segment between their germline ends measures 13 bases.

Broad study findings and their caveats: One limitation of the study is the small sample size (n ≈ 12 patients). A greater number of unique KLL-specific clonotypes in tumors (about 5-110 vs 0-3) was associated with a significant advantage in MCC-specific survival (P = 0.0051). The study examined just one viral epitope, so T cells targeting other Merkel cell polyomavirus epitopes were not captured. KLL-specific TRB repertoires proved diverse and largely private: among 300 to 400 unique sequences, only one clonotype was public, and a couple of patients shared that clonotype. A higher fraction of KLL-specific T cells within tumors (about 1.7-18% versus about 0-0.15%) was associated with significantly better MCC-specific survival.

For this clone: Its recognized antigen is unknown. No much larger clone is present one base from it, and per-base qualities are unavailable.

Sequenced: lymph node tissue. The chain is assembled from TRBV7-9 and TRBJ1-5; a confident D gene designation cannot be given. The TCR originated in a man between 45 and 60 years old with Merkel cell carcinoma. The CDR3 region reads CASSEGAFGNQPQHF. At the DNA level, the sequence is TGTGCCAGCAGCGAGGGCGCGTTTGGCAATCAGCCCCAGCATTTT.